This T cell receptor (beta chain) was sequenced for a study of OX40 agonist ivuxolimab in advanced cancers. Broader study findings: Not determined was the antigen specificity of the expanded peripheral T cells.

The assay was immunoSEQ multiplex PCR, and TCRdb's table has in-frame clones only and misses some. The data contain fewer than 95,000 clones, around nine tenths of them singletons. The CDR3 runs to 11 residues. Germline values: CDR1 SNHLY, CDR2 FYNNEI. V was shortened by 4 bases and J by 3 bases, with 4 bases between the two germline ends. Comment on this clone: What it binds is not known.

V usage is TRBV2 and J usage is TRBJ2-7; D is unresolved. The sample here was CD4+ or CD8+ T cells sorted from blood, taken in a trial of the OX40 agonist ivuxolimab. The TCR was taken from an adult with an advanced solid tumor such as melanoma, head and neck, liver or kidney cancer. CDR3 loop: CASSAGYEQYF. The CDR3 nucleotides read TGTGCCAGCAGTGCCGGCTACGAGCAGTACTTC.